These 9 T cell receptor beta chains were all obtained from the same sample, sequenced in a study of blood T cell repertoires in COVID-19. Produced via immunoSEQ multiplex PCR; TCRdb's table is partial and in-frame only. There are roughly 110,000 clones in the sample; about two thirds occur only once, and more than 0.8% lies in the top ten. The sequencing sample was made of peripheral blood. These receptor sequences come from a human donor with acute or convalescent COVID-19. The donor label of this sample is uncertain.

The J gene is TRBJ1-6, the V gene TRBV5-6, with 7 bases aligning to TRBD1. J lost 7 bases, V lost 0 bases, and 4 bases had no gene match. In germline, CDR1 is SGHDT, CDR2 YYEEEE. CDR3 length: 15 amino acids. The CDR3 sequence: CASSLDRGQNSPLHF. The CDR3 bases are TGTGCCAGCAGCTTGGACAGGGGACAAAATTCACCCCTCCACTTT.

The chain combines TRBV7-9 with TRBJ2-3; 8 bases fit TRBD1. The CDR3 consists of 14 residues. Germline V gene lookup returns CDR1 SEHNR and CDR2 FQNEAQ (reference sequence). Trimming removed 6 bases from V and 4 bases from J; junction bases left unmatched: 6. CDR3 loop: CASRMDRVPDTQYF. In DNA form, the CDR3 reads TGTGCCAGCAGAATGGACAGGGTCCCAGATACGCAGTATTTT.

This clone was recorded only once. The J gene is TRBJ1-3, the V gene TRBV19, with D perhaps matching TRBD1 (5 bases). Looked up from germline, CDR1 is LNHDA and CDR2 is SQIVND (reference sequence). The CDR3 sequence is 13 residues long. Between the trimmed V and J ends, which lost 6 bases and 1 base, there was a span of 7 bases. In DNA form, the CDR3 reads TGTGCCAGTAGACAGGTATCTGGAAACACCATATATTTT. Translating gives CASRQVSGNTIYF.

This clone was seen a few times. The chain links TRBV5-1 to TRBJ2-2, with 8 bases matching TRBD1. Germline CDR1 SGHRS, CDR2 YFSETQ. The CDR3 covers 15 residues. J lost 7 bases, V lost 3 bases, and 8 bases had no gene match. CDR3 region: CASSSSQGAIGELFF. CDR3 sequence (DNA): TGCGCCAGCAGCTCCTCGCAGGGGGCGATCGGGGAGCTGTTTTTT.

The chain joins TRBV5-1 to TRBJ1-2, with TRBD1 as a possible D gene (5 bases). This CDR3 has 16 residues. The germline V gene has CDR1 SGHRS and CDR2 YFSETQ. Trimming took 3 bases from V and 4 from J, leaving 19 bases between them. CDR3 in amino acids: CASSSVTRRDRYGYTF. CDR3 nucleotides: TGCGCCAGCAGCTCAGTTACCAGGCGGGACCGCTATGGCTACACCTTC.

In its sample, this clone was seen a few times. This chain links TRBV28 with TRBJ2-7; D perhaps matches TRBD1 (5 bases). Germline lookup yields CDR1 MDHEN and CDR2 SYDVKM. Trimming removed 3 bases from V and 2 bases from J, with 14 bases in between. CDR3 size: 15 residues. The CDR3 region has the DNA TGTGCCAGCAGTTTCCAGGGTACCCTAGCCTACGAGCAGTACTTC. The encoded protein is CASSFQGTLAYEQYF. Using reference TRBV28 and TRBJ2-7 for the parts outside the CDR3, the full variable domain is DVKVTQSSRYLVKRTGEKVFLECVQDMDHENMFWYRQDPGLGLRLIYFSYDVKMKEKGDIPEGYSVSREKKERFSLILESASTNQTSMYLCASSFQGTLAYEQYFGPGTRLTVT.

DNA for the CDR3: TGTGCCAGCAGTTACTCAGGGGTGAGAAACTATGGCTACACCTTC. This codes for CASSYSGVRNYGYTF. The rearrangement links TRBV6-5 to TRBJ1-2; D possibly corresponds to TRBD1 (5 bases). The CDR3 loop spans 15 amino acids. Germline CDR1 reads MNHEY; CDR2 reads SVGAGI. The ends were cut back, 0 bases at V and 2 bases at J, with 10 bases in the middle.

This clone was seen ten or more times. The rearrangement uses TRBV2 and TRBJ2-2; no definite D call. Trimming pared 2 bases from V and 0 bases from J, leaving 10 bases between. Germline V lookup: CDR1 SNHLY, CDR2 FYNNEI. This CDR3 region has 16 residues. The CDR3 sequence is CASSESQVTNTGELFF. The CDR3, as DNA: TGTGCCAGCAGTGAATCGCAGGTAACGAACACCGGGGAGCTGTTTTTT.

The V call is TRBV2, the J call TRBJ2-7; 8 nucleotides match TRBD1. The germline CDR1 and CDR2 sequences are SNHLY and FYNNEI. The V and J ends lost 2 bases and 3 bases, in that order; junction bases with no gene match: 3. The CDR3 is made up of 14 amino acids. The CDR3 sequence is CASSEQGQVYEQYV. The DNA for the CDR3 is TGTGCCAGCAGTGAACAGGGACAGGTCTACGAGCAGTACGTC.